Following are 8 T cell receptor beta chains from one sample sequenced in a study of blood T cells in healthy people across ages. Combining a sample-barcoded 5' primer with a J-beta primer mix, a second PCR ran for roughly 6 to 12 cycles. MiXCR, run by TCRdb on the 5' RACE reads, gives a single entry per CDR3 protein. The sample consists of hundreds of thousands of distinct CDR3 sequences, about 56% of them appearing once. Material: blood. The receptor source for this set is a man aged 40-49 years in good health.

This sequence joins TRBV7-9 and TRBJ1-2; a possible D gene is TRBD1 (5 bases). Germline CDR1 and CDR2: SEHNR and FQNEAQ (reference sequence). The CDR3 runs to 13 residues. V lost 5 bases to trimming and J lost 7 bases, with 14 bases between them. The CDR3 here is CASSHLREGGYTF. DNA for the CDR3: TGTGCCAGCAGCCACCTCAGGGAGGGTGGCTACACCTTC.

Of note for this clonotype: Germline is not matched at one junction end, which may reflect a read error. The chain employs TRBV15 and TRBJ2-5; TRBD1 might be the D (6 bases). The end of the DNA fits TRBJ2-7 better, so the J call may be wrong. The CDR3 runs 13 residues. Germline CDR1 and CDR2: LNHNV and YYDKDF (reference sequence). The CDR3 sequence: CAASRDPGDEQYF. DNA of the CDR3: TGTGCCGCCAGCAGAGATCCAGGGGACGAGCAGTACTTC.

This chain joins TRBV7-3 and TRBJ2-1; TRBD2 agrees at 9 bases. CDR3 length: 15 residues. CDR1 is SGHTA and CDR2 is FQGTGA in the germline V gene. With V trimmed by 0 bases and J by 5 bases, 2 bases remained unmatched. The CDR3 here is CASSLTAGGHNEQFF. The CDR3 DNA reads as TGTGCCAGCAGCTTAACAGCGGGAGGACACAATGAGCAGTTCTTC.

This chain links TRBV27 with TRBJ1-1, with D unresolved. V lost 6 bases, J lost 6 bases, and 17 bases lay in between. Per germline, CDR1 MNHEY and CDR2 SMNVEV (reference sequence). The CDR3 is made up of 14 amino acids. CDR3 bases: TGTGCCAGCAGCCGTAGTTCCGGGGAAGCTGAAGCTTTCTTT. Translation gives CASSRSSGEAEAFF.

J is TRBJ2-3 and V is TRBV18; TRBD2 is a possible D gene (6 bases). Germline-derived CDR1 and CDR2 are KGHSH and LQKENI. The CDR3 spans 15 residues. Between the trimmed V and J ends, which lost 6 bases and 3 bases, there was a span of 16 bases. The CDR3 is CASSYMTSLTDTQYF. The CDR3, as DNA: TGTGCCAGCTCTTACATGACTAGTTTAACAGATACGCAGTATTTT.

V usage is TRBV4-2 and J usage is TRBJ2-7, with 8 positions matching TRBD2. Germline values: CDR1 LGHNA, CDR2 YNFKEQ. V was clipped by 2 bases and J by 6 bases; unmatched bases: 6. This CDR3 contains 14 residues. CDR3 amino acids: CASSQNGGTSEQYF. The CDR3 nucleotides are TGTGCCAGCAGCCAAAATGGCGGGACTAGCGAGCAGTACTTC.

The V gene is TRBV20-1, the J gene TRBJ2-3; 7 bases fit TRBD2. V lost 6 bases, J lost 0 bases, and 9 bases stayed unmatched. The CDR3 sequence is 15 residues long. Germline CDR1 DFQATT, CDR2 SNEGSKA (reference sequence). CDR3 protein: CSARREGISTDTQYF. CDR3 in DNA: TGCAGTGCCCGCAGGGAGGGCATCAGCACAGATACGCAGTATTTT.

This chain joins TRBV10-3 and TRBJ2-3, with D possibly being TRBD2 (6 bases). Germline CDR1 and CDR2: ENHRY and SYGVKD. The CDR3 spans 12 residues. Between the trimmed V and J ends, which lost 5 bases and 5 bases, there was a span of 8 bases. The CDR3 DNA reads TGTGCCATCAGTACGGAGGGAGATACGCAGTATTTT. It translates to CAISTEGDTQYF.